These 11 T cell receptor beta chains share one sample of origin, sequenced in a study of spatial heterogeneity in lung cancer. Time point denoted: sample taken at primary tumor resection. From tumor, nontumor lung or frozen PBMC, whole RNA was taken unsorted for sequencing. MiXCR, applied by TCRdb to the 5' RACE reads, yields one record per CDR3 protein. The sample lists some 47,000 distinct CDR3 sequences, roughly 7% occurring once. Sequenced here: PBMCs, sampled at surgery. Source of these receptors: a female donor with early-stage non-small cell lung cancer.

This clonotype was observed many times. CDR3 coding DNA: TGTGCCAGCAGTTTGGTAACCGGGACACCCTCCAATGAGCAGTTCTTC. Its translation: CASSLVTGTPSNEQFF. V and J are TRBV12-3 or TRBV12-4 and TRBJ2-1; D is possibly TRBD1 (6 bases). V dropped 3 bases and J dropped 6 bases, with 18 bases sitting between them. CDR3 length: 16 amino acids.

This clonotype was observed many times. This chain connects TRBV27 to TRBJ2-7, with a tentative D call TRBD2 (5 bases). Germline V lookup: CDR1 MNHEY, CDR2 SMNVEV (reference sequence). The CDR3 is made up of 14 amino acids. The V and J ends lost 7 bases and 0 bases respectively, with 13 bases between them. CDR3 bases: TGTGCCAGCAAAACTGGACTCAACTCCTACGAGCAGTACTTC. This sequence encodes CASKTGLNSYEQYF.

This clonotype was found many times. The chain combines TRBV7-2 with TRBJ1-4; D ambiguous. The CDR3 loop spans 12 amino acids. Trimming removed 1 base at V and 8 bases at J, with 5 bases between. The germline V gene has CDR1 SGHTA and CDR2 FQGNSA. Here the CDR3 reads CASSLVGEKLFF. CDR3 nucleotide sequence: TGTGCCAGCAGCTTAGTTGGAGAAAAACTGTTTTTT.

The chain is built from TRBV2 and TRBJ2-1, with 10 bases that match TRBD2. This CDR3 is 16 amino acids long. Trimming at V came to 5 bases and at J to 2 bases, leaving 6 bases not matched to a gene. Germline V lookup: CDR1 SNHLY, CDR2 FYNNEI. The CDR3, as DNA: TGTGCCAGCAGTCGGGGTAGCGGGGGGACCTACAATGAGCAGTTCTTC. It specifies CASSRGSGGTYNEQFF.

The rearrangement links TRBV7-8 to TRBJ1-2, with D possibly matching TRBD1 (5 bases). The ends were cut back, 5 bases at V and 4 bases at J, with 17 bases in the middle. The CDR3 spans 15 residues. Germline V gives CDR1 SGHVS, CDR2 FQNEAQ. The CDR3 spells CASSPEQRGSYGYTF. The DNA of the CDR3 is TGTGCCAGCAGCCCCGAACAAAGGGGCTCCTATGGCTACACCTTC.

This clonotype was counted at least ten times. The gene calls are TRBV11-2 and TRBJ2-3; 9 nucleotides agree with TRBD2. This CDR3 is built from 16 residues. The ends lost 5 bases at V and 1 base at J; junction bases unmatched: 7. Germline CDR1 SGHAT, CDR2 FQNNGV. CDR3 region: CASSPTASGGTDTQYF. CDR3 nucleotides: TGTGCCAGCAGCCCGACCGCTAGCGGGGGCACAGATACGCAGTATTTT. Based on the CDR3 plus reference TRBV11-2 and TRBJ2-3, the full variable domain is EAGVAQSPRYKIIEKRQSVAFWCNPISGHATLYWYQQILGQGPKLLIQFQNNGVVDDSQLPKDRFSAERLKGVDSTLKIQPAKLEDSAVYLCASSPTASGGTDTQYFGPGTRLTVL.

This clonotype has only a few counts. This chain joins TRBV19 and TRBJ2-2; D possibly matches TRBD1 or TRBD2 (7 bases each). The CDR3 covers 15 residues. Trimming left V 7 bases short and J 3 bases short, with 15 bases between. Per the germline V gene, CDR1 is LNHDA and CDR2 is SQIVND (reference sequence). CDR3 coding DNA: TGTGCCAGTACCTTGACAGGGAGGGACACCGGGGAGCTGTTTTTT. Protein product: CASTLTGRDTGELFF.

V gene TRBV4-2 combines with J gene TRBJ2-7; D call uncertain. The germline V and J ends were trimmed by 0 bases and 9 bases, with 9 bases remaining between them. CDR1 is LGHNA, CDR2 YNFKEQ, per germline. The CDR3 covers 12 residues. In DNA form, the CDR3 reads TGTGCCAGCAGCCAAGATCTACAAAGGCAGTACTTC. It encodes CASSQDLQRQYF.

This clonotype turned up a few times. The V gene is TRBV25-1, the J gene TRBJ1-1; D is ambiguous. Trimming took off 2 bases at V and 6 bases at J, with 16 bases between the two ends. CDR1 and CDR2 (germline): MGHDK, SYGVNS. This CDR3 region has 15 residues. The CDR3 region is CASSEQNKPWAEAFF. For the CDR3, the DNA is TGTGCCAGCAGTGAACAGAACAAGCCTTGGGCTGAAGCTTTCTTT. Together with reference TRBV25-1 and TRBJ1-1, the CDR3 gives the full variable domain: EADIYQTPRYLVIGTGKKITLECSQTMGHDKMYWYQQDPGMELHLIHYSYGVNSTEKGDLSSESTVSRIRTEHFPLTLESARPSHTSQYLCASSEQNKPWAEAFFGQGTRLTVV.

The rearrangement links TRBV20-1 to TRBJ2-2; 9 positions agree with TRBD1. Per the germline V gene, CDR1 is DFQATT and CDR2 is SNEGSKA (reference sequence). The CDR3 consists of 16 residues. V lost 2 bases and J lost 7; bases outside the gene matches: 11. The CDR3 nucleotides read TGCAGTGCTAGAACAATAGGGACAGGGCAAATCGGGGAGCTGTTTTTT. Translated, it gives CSARTIGTGQIGELFF.

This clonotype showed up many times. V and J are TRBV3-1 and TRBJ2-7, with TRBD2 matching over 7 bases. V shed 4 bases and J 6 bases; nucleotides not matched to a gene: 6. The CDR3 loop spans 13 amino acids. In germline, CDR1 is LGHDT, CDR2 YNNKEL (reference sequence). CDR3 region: CASSRWGGFEQYF. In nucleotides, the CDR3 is TGTGCCAGCAGCCGCTGGGGGGGGTTCGAGCAGTACTTC.